This T cell receptor beta chain was found in a study of blood T cell repertoires in COVID-19. Study details: Nucleic acid was either cDNA or gDNA, and it came from T cells, B-cell-depleted T cells, or PBMCs.

Original handling: Estimation of nucleated cell counts was performed using reference gene primer amplification. This table comes from immunoSEQ multiplex PCR, and its TCRdb copy is limited to in-frame clones, with some not included. V and J calls and clone size follow that table, whereas D and trimming were derived from the DNA. The sample has fewer than 250,000 clones; 65% to 85% are singletons. Sequencing used peripheral blood. The TCR comes from a human donor in a cohort sampled during active COVID-19.

CDR3 coding DNA: TGTGCCAGCAGCCTGGGGACTAGCGGCGAGCAGTACTTC. Its translation is CASSLGTSGEQYF. The chain carries TRBV28 and TRBJ2-7, with 11 nucleotides matching TRBD2. The germline V gene has CDR1 MDHEN and CDR2 SYDVKM. With 6 bases clipped from V and 6 bases from J, the junction kept 4 bases outside the gene matches. This CDR3 is built from 13 residues.